The rows below give T cell receptor beta chains drawn from one sample of a study of blood T cell repertoires in COVID-19. Only in-frame clones appear in the TCRdb table, and some are missing; sequencing was by immunoSEQ multiplex PCR. This table has about 69,000 clones, 60% to 85% appearing once. The sequenced sample consisted of peripheral blood. These receptors came from a man in his sixties with acute or convalescent COVID-19. The CDR3 runs from the conserved cysteine through the conserved F or W. D genes are given only for firm matches. Part of the rows lack a size; the others show once, few, many or a class for expanded clones.

cdr3_nt cdr3_aa d_call j_call clone_size v_call
TGTGCCACCCAATCTGGGGTGGGACAGGGGGACCAGCCCCAGCATTTT CATQSGVGQGDQPQHF TRBD1 TRBJ1-5 NA TRBV15
TGCGCCAGTACCGACAGGGAGGATTCACCCCTCCACTTT CASTDREDSPLHF TRBD1 TRBJ1-6 NA TRBV5-1
TGTGCCAGTAGTATAGGGGACTACTTGAACACCGGGGAGCTGTTTTTT CASSIGDYLNTGELFF TRBD2 TRBJ2-2 few TRBV19
TGTGCCATCAGTGAGTCGAACAGATACTCCTACAATGAGCAGTTCTTC CAISESNRYSYNEQFF NA TRBJ2-1 NA TRBV10-3
TGCGCCAGCAGCGGCGGCAGGGGGTTTGGCTACACCTTC CASSGGRGFGYTF TRBD1 TRBJ1-2 few TRBV4-1
TGTGCCTGGAGTGCCTGGGGGGACAGGGGTTCTGGAAACACCATATATTTT CAWSAWGDRGSGNTIYF TRBD1 TRBJ1-3 NA TRBV30
TGTGCCAGCAGCTCCCGCTCCGGTAGCGGGGGCCTCTACGAGCAGTACTTC CASSSRSGSGGLYEQYF TRBD2 TRBJ2-7 NA TRBV9
TGTGCCAGTAGTATAGCTAGCGGGGGGAGTAACAATGAGCAGTTCTTC CASSIASGGSNNEQFF TRBD2 TRBJ2-1 once TRBV19
TGCGCCAGCAGCCAAAGGGGCCCCAGCGGGGGGATGGATACGCAGTATTTT CASSQRGPSGGMDTQYF TRBD2 TRBJ2-3 NA TRBV4-1
TGTGCCTGGAGCCCGGTTGGAGACTACACCTTC CAWSPVGDYTF NA TRBJ1-2 NA TRBV30
TGTGCCAGCAGGAGCGGGGGGGCAAATGAGCAGTTCTTC CASRSGGANEQFF TRBD2 TRBJ2-1 few TRBV3-1/TRBV3-2
TGTGCCAGCAGCCAAGACGGGGGGGACAGGGTTTTTGCTTGGCCCCAGCATTTT CASSQDGGDRVFAWPQHF TRBD1 TRBJ1-5 NA TRBV4-2
TGTGCCAGCAGCGTAGGCCAGCTAGCGGGGACAGAGACCCAGTACTTC CASSVGQLAGTETQYF TRBD2 TRBJ2-5 NA TRBV9
TGTGCCAGCTCACAAGGACAGGGCAATCAGCCCCAGCATTTT CASSQGQGNQPQHF TRBD1 TRBJ1-5 NA TRBV18
TGCGCCAGCAGCGAAAACAGCCCGACCTCTGGAAACACCATATATTTT CASSENSPTSGNTIYF NA TRBJ1-3 NA TRBV5-1
TGTGCCAGCAGCTTAAGCGGGGGCAAAGGGAGGACTGAAGCTTTCTTT CASSLSGGKGRTEAFF NA TRBJ1-1 NA TRBV11-1
TGTGCCAGCAGCTCCGGGACTAGCGTCGGCGAGCAGTACTTC CASSSGTSVGEQYF TRBD2 TRBJ2-7 few TRBV11-1
TGTGCCAGCAGTGTTAGGACAGGGGAGACTGAAGCTTTCTTT CASSVRTGETEAFF TRBD1 TRBJ1-1 NA TRBV2
TGTGCCAGCATCACCCCGTCTGGGACAGGGGGATACAATGAGCAGTTCTTC CASITPSGTGGYNEQFF TRBD1 TRBJ2-1 NA TRBV28
TGTGCCAGCTCACCCCTAAGTGGAGGGGCGAGGACCGGGGAGCTGTTTTTT CASSPLSGGARTGELFF NA TRBJ2-2 NA TRBV18
TGTGCCAGCAGCTTAGCGCTCGGGACTGCCGGGGAGCTGTTTTTT CASSLALGTAGELFF NA TRBJ2-2 NA TRBV7-2
TGTGCCAGCTCCCCCGGCCAGGGCGATGGCTACACCTTC CASSPGQGDGYTF NA TRBJ1-2 NA TRBV18
TGTGCAAGTCGCTTAGCGTTGGACAGGGACAAAAACATTCAGTACTTC CASRLALDRDKNIQYF NA TRBJ2-4 NA TRBV12-2
TGTGCCAGCAGTCATTTGACAGGGCAAGGGGAGCAGTACTTC CASSHLTGQGEQYF TRBD1 TRBJ2-7 NA TRBV3-1/TRBV3-2
TGTGCCAGCAGCTCGGGAGTCTATGGCTACACCTTC CASSSGVYGYTF NA TRBJ1-2 few TRBV2
TGTGCCAGCAGTTGGGACAGGGGTTCTGGAAACACCATATATTTT CASSWDRGSGNTIYF TRBD1 TRBJ1-3 NA TRBV6-5
TGTGCCAGCAGCTTCCTCAGGGGGGATGGCTACACCTTC CASSFLRGDGYTF TRBD1 TRBJ1-2 few TRBV7-2
TGTGCCAGCAGCGAACGCGGCGGCCTTAATCAGCCCCAGCATTTT CASSERGGLNQPQHF NA TRBJ1-5 NA TRBV6-6
TGTGCCAGTAGTCGAAGGGACACTTACTACGAGCAGTACTTC CASSRRDTYYEQYF NA TRBJ2-7 NA TRBV19
TGTGCCAGCAGTTCCCCCGTTTTCCGTGAAGCTTTCTTT CASSSPVFREAFF NA TRBJ1-1 NA TRBV27
TGTGCCAGCAGCGACTTGGGTCGAAGCTCTGGAAACACCATATATTTT CASSDLGRSSGNTIYF NA TRBJ1-3 once TRBV6-6
TGTGCCAGCAGCTTAGTTCAGGGGTTAGCCACTGAAGCTTTCTTT CASSLVQGLATEAFF NA TRBJ1-1 NA TRBV7-2
TGCGCCAGCAGCCAAGATTACGAGATCCAAGAGACCCAGTACTTC CASSQDYEIQETQYF NA TRBJ2-5 NA TRBV4-1
TGTGCCAGCAGGGAAGGACAGATGAACACTGAAGCTTTCTTT CASREGQMNTEAFF NA TRBJ1-1 large TRBV6-6
TGTGCCATCCTAGGGGCGGGGAAGGGTTCCGAAATTAAGAGAGCTTTCTTT CAILGAGKGSEIKRAFF NA TRBJ1-1 once TRBV10-3
TGTGCCAGCAGCCTGTCCGGGAGAGAGACCCAGTACTTC CASSLSGRETQYF NA TRBJ2-5 NA TRBV3-1/TRBV3-2
TGTGCCAGCTCACCAACTCTCTACGAGCAGTACTTC CASSPTLYEQYF NA TRBJ2-7 NA TRBV18
TGTGCCAGCAGTTACTCTCTCAGGCCGAACACCGGGGAGCTGTTTTTT CASSYSLRPNTGELFF NA TRBJ2-2 NA TRBV6-5
TGTGCCAGCAGCGACCGGGACAGGGGGGATGGCGGGGAGCTGTTTTTT CASSDRDRGDGGELFF TRBD1 TRBJ2-2 NA TRBV11-3
TGTGCCAGCCGCCACAGGGGGCGCGGGAACACTGAAGCTTTCTTT CASRHRGRGNTEAFF TRBD1 TRBJ1-1 NA TRBV5-8